The clone carrying this T cell receptor (beta chain) was seen only once. Antigen specificity is unknown. PCR primers comprised 60 Vbeta and 13 Jbeta primers. Profiled with immunoSEQ multiplex PCR; TCRdb holds only in-frame clones, not every one. The sample contains roughly 180,000 clones, 60% to 85% of which appear only once. Trimming stripped 4 bases from V and 3 bases from J, with 26 bases between. The V gene's germline CDR1 is SGDLS and CDR2 YYNGEE. The CDR3 covers 19 residues. The data derive from a study of cytomegalovirus exposure and HLA in healthy donors. Findings and limits, study-wide: Later on, an analysis tied 15,000 to 20,000 TCR beta sequences to HLA alleles at 0.05 false discovery rate. Follow-up analysis later connected one missense variant in DCLRE1C with trimming of TCR beta V- and J-genes. Sequencing likely generated an artifact that appeared as a cluster of highly shared sequence variants.

V gene TRBV9 combines with J gene TRBJ2-1; the D gene is possibly TRBD1 (6 bases). The sequence was obtained from a female donor in good health and CMV-seronegative. Source material: PBMCs. This CDR3 is CASSRRGGLEGEIYNEQFF. CDR3 sequence (DNA): TGTGCCAGCAGCCGTAGAGGGGGATTAGAGGGGGAGATCTACAATGAGCAGTTCTTC. The full variable domain, in which reference TRBV9 and TRBJ2-1 provide the parts outside the CDR3, is DSGVTQTPKHLITATGQRVTLRCSPRSGDLSVYWYQQSLDQGLQFLIQYYNGEERAKGNILERFSAQQFPDLHSELNLSSLELGDSALYFCASSRRGGLEGEIYNEQFFGPGTRLTVL.